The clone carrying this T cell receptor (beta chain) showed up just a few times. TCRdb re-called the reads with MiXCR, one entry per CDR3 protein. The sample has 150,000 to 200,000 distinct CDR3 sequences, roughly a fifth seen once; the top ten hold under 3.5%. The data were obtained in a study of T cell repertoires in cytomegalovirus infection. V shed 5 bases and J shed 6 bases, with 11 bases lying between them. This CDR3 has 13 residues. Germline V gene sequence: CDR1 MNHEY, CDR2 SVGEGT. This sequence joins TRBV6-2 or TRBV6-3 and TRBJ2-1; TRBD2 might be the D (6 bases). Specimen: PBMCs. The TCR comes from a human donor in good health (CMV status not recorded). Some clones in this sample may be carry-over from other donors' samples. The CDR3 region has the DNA TGTGCCAGCAGTAAGACTAGATCCAATGAGCAGTTCTTC. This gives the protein CASSKTRSNEQFF.